The clone carrying this TCR beta chain was detected once. Sequence at one end of the junction differs from germline and may be a read error. The entry originates in a study of control samples from healthy donors and cancer patients. Clones were sequenced by immunoSEQ multiplex PCR, and TCRdb holds only the in-frame ones, with some missing. The sample shows approximately 150,000 clones, about 90% of them seen only once. CDR3 size: 14 residues. Germline CDR1 is WSHSY and CDR2 is SAAADI. The genes are TRBV10-2 and TRBJ1-1; 9 bases are shared with TRBD1. The material sequenced was blood. The TCR originated in a woman between 40 and 55 years old in good health. As DNA, the CDR3 is TGCGCCACCAGTGTACAGGGGGCAGGGACTGAAGCTTTCTTT. Protein product: CATSVQGAGTEAFF.